This TCR beta chain was recorded in a study of blood T cells in healthy people across ages. The authors ran a second PCR of about 6 to 12 cycles using a sample-barcoded 5' primer and a J-beta primer mix. CDR3-containing paired-end reads numbering at least 2.5 million came from each sample. TCRdb ran MiXCR on the 5' RACE reads and lists one entry per CDR3 protein. The data hold around 1,900,000 distinct CDR3 sequences, with about 39% observed a single time. V lost 0 bases and J lost 4, with 9 bases in between. This CDR3 has 14 amino acids. The V gene's germline CDR1 is LGHNA and CDR2 YSLEER. This TCR came from a human donor in good health. Sample: blood. The rearrangement links TRBV4-3 to TRBJ1-1; D unresolved. CDR3 sequence (DNA): TGCGCCAGCAGCCAAGAGACGGTAAGCACTGAAGCTTTCTTT. Translation gives CASSQETVSTEAFF.